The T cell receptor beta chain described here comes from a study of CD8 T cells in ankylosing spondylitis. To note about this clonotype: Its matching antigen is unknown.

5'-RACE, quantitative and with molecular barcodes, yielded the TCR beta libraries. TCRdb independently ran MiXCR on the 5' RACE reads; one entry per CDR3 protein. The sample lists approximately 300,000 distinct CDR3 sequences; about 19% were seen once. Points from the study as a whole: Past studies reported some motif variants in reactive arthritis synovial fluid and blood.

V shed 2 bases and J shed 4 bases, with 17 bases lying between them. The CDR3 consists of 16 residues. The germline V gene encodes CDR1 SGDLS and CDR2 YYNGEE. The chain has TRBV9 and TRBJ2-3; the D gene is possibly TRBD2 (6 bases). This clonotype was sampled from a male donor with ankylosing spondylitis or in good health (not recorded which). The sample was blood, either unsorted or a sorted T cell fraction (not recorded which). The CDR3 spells CASSVRDSSDPDTQYF. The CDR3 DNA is TGTGCCAGCAGCGTCCGAGATTCTAGCGACCCAGATACGCAGTATTTT.